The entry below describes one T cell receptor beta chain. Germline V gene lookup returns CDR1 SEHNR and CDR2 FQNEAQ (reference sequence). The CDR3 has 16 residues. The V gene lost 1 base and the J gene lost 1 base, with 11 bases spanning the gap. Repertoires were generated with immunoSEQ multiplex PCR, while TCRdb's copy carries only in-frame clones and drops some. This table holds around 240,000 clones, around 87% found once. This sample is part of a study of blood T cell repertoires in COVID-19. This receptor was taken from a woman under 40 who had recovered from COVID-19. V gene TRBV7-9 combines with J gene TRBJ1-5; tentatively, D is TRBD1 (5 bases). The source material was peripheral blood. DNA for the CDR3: TGTGCCAGCAGCTTAGGAGACGGGGGAAGCAATCAGCCCCAGCATTTT. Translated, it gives CASSLGDGGSNQPQHF.